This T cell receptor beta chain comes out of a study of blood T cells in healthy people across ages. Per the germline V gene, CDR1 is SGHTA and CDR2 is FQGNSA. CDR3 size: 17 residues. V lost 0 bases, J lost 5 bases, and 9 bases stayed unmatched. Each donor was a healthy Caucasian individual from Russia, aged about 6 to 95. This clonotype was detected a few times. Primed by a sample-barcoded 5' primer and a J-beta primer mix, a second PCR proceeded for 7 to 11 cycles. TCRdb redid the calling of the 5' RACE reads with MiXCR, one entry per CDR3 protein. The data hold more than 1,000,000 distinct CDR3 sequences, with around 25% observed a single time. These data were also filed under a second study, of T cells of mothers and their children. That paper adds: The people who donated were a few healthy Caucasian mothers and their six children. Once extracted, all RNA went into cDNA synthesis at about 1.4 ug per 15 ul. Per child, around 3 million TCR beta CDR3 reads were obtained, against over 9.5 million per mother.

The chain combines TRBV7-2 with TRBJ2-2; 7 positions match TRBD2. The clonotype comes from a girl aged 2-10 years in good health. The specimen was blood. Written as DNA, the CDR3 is TGTGCCAGCAGCTTAGCGCCTCCGGGGGGTGGAACCGGGGAGCTGTTTTTT. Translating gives CASSLAPPGGGTGELFF.